This T cell receptor beta chain was profiled in a study of cytomegalovirus exposure and HLA in healthy donors. Study context: Previous work identified 100 million or so unique TCR beta sequences from roughly 170 million T cells. General observations from the study: The authors judged a highly shared variant cluster likely a sequencing artifact. The listing of fewer than 200 TCR beta chains classed them as cytomegalovirus-associated. A later look showed TCR association rates differing by HLA locus, highest for DRB1 and lowest for HLA-C.

A multiplex PCR was run with 60 Vbeta primers and 13 Jbeta primers. The data were produced by immunoSEQ multiplex PCR, yet TCRdb's version contains in-frame clones alone and is incomplete. Of fewer than 100,000 clones listed, less than 80% were seen once; the top ten hold 2%. Note on this clone: Its specificity is unknown.

Between the trimmed V and J ends, which lost 2 bases and 3 bases, there was a span of 7 bases. The CDR3 runs 13 residues. Germline lookup yields CDR1 MGHRA and CDR2 YSYEKL. Sequencing was done on a sample of PBMCs. The receptor's source is a man aged 35 to 55 in good health and CMV-seronegative. The genes are TRBV4-1 and TRBJ1-1; D gene uncertain. The CDR3 DNA reads TGCGCCAGCAGCCAACCCCTATACACTGAAGCTTTCTTT. Its translation is CASSQPLYTEAFF.